These 29 T cell receptor beta chains share one sample of origin, sequenced in a study of shared clonotypes between healthy human individuals. Here immunoSEQ multiplex PCR was the method, and the copy in TCRdb shows in-frame clones only, minus some. The data contain millions of clones, about 92% of them singletons. Sequencing used naive CD4+ T cells sorted from blood. Subset specified: CD45RA+ positively selected. Receptors originate from a man aged 18 to 29 in good health.

This clone was found a few times. This chain links TRBV5-1 with TRBJ1-6; D ambiguous. The CDR3 contains 15 residues. The germline V gene has CDR1 SGHRS and CDR2 YFSETQ. With 0 bases removed from V and 3 bases from J, the gap between germline ends came to 7 bases. CDR3: CASSLDSYYNSPLHF. Here the CDR3 DNA reads TGCGCCAGCAGCTTGGACAGTTACTATAATTCACCCCTCCACTTT.

J is TRBJ1-3 and V is TRBV9; the match to TRBD1 covers 8 bases. V lost 3 bases and J lost 0; bases outside the gene matches: 11. The CDR3 loop spans 18 amino acids. Germline V gives CDR1 SGDLS, CDR2 YYNGEE. CDR3 protein: CASSEEPGQVTSGNTIYF. The CDR3 DNA reads as TGTGCCAGCAGCGAGGAGCCGGGACAGGTGACCTCTGGAAACACCATATATTTT.

The table lists this clone with a count of one. The chain recombines TRBV18 with TRBJ1-1, with 7 positions matching TRBD1. V was pared by 8 bases and J by 1 base, with 4 bases of the junction left unmatched. CDR3 length: 13 amino acids. Germline values: CDR1 KGHSH, CDR2 LQKENI. Here the CDR3 DNA reads TGTGCCAGCCGGGGACAGCCGAACACTGAAGCTTTCTTT. Translation: CASRGQPNTEAFF.

The J gene is TRBJ2-6, the V gene TRBV9; D uncertain. Trimming shortened V by 2 bases and J by 3 bases, and 6 bases separated the two germline ends. The CDR3 is 14 amino acids. CDR1 and CDR2 from the germline V gene are SGDLS and YYNGEE. The CDR3 region is CASSVYGGANVLTF. The CDR3 coding sequence is TGTGCCAGCAGCGTTTATGGTGGGGCCAACGTCCTGACTTTC.

The rearrangement joins TRBV28 to TRBJ2-7; 12 nucleotides line up with TRBD2. Germline-derived CDR1 and CDR2 are MDHEN and SYDVKM. This CDR3 is 15 amino acids long. Trimming at V came to 6 bases and at J to 2 bases, leaving 5 bases not matched to a gene. CDR3 nucleotides: TGTGCCAGCAGGGAACTAGCGGGGGGTACCTACGAGCAGTACTTC. Translating it yields CASRELAGGTYEQYF.

This clone was seen a few times. The rearrangement links TRBV19 to TRBJ2-6; D not certain. The CDR3 consists of 13 residues. Germline V gene lookup returns CDR1 LNHDA and CDR2 SQIVND (reference sequence). V dropped 5 bases and J dropped 4 bases, with 6 bases sitting between them. The CDR3 protein is CASSLRGANVLTF. CDR3 nucleotide sequence: TGTGCCAGTAGTCTGAGAGGGGCCAACGTCCTGACTTTC.

The chain links TRBV2 to TRBJ2-7, with TRBD1 as a possible D gene (6 bases). This CDR3 is 14 amino acids long. V was cut by 7 bases and J by 3 bases, with 16 bases left in between. In germline, CDR1 is SNHLY, CDR2 FYNNEI. The CDR3, as DNA: TGTGCCAGCATCGAGGGGGACAATCTCTACGAGCAGTACTTC. Residues: CASIEGDNLYEQYF.

The chain couples TRBV6-1 to TRBJ2-5; 14 nucleotides agree with TRBD2. CDR1 MNHNS and CDR2 SASEGT come from the germline V gene. The CDR3 is made up of 20 amino acids. V lost 2 bases to trimming and J lost 5 bases; unmatched junction nucleotides: 16. This CDR3 reads CASSEFFGLAGGSGYETQYF. CDR3 DNA sequence: TGTGCCAGCAGTGAATTCTTCGGACTAGCGGGAGGATCCGGATATGAGACCCAGTACTTC.

CDR3 nucleotide sequence: TGCGCCAGCAGCTGGGGACAGGGGGCGCTTTACGGGGAGCTGTTTTTT. Amino acids: CASSWGQGALYGELFF. This chain links TRBV5-1 with TRBJ2-2, with 12 bases identical to TRBD1. From germline, CDR1 is SGHRS and CDR2 YFSETQ. With V trimmed by 3 bases and J by 7 bases, 7 bases remained unmatched. The CDR3 is 16 amino acids.

This clone has just one count. Within the sample, other DNA sequences also encode this same CDR3. The chain is built from TRBV6-5 and TRBJ2-7; tentative D call: TRBD1 (7 bases). The V and J ends lost 0 bases and 3 bases respectively, with 12 bases between them. CDR1 and CDR2 from the germline V gene are MNHEY and SVGAGI. CDR3 length: 15 residues. As DNA, the CDR3 is TGTGCCAGCAGTTACTCGAACAGGGGAGGCTACGAGCAGTACTTC. It encodes CASSYSNRGGYEQYF.

This chain uses TRBV28 with TRBJ2-1, with D possibly TRBD1 on 5 matching bases. Germline values: CDR1 MDHEN, CDR2 SYDVKM. This CDR3 spans 14 amino acids. Trimming took off 2 bases at V and 7 bases at J, with 12 bases between the two ends. The CDR3 is CASSLVRVRNEQFF. The CDR3 DNA is TGTGCCAGCAGTTTAGTCAGGGTGAGGAATGAGCAGTTCTTC.

The chain employs TRBV27 and TRBJ1-1; weak D call: TRBD1 (6 bases). Germline V gene lookup returns CDR1 MNHEY and CDR2 SMNVEV (reference sequence). The V end lost 3 bases, the J end lost 0 bases, and 14 bases lay between the germline ends. The CDR3 extends over 16 amino acids. The CDR3 loop is CASSLRQEGMNTEAFF. CDR3 in DNA: TGTGCCAGCAGTTTGCGACAGGAAGGGATGAACACTGAAGCTTTCTTT.

In the case of this clone: The same CDR3 arises from other DNA sequences in this sample as well. The rearrangement joins TRBV7-9 to TRBJ2-7; 13 bases match TRBD2. CDR1 and CDR2 (germline): SEHNR, FQNEAQ (reference sequence). The CDR3 runs to 14 residues. V lost 5 bases and J lost 5; bases outside the gene matches: 3. The CDR3 loop is CASSLGLAGDEQYF. The CDR3 region has the DNA TGTGCCAGCAGCCTTGGACTAGCGGGGGACGAGCAGTACTTC.

The chain joins TRBV19 to TRBJ2-7, with 9 bases aligning to TRBD1. The V and J ends lost 3 bases and 3 bases, in that order; junction bases with no gene match: 6. The CDR3 contains 15 residues. CDR1 is LNHDA and CDR2 is SQIVND in the germline V gene (reference sequence). CDR3 sequence reads: CASSITTGGNYEQYF. The CDR3 region has the DNA TGTGCCAGTAGTATCACGACAGGGGGGAACTACGAGCAGTACTTC.

This chain connects TRBV6-1 to TRBJ2-7, with TRBD1 identical over 7 bases. The CDR3 runs 14 residues. CDR1 and CDR2 from the germline V gene are MNHNS and SASEGT. Trimming removed 6 bases from V and 0 bases from J; junction bases left unmatched: 5. CDR3 protein: CASRETGNSYEQYF. DNA of the CDR3: TGTGCCAGCAGGGAGACAGGGAACTCCTACGAGCAGTACTTC.

The CDR3 reads CASSTTGGLATNEKLFF. In DNA, the CDR3 is TGTGCCAGCAGCACGACAGGGGGGCTTGCAACTAATGAAAAACTGTTTTTT. The gene calls are TRBV7-2 and TRBJ1-4; TRBD1 matches at 9 bases. Germline loops: CDR1 SGHTA, CDR2 FQGNSA. The ends lost 5 bases at V and 0 bases at J; junction bases unmatched: 7. The CDR3 loop spans 17 amino acids.

V gene TRBV28 combines with J gene TRBJ1-1; possible D gene TRBD1, 6 bases. The CDR3 runs to 18 residues. The V and J ends lost 6 bases and 1 base respectively, with 24 bases between them. CDR1 MDHEN and CDR2 SYDVKM come from the germline V gene. The CDR3 region has the DNA TGTGCCAGCAGGCCTCGGAAACAGGGATCTGCACAGAACACTGAAGCTTTCTTT. Translated, it gives CASRPRKQGSAQNTEAFF.

The V gene is TRBV9, the J gene TRBJ2-5; 14 bases agree with TRBD2. Per the germline V gene, CDR1 is SGDLS and CDR2 is YYNGEE. The V and J ends lost 3 bases and 4 bases, in that order; junction bases with no gene match: 5. The CDR3 runs 16 residues. In DNA form, the CDR3 reads TGTGCCAGCAGCGCCAGGACTAGCGGGGGGACAGAGACCCAGTACTTC. Amino acids: CASSARTSGGTETQYF.

The chain links TRBV4-1 to TRBJ1-1; TRBD1 matches at 7 bases. CDR1 MGHRA and CDR2 YSYEKL come from the germline V gene. This CDR3 contains 17 residues. V was clipped by 1 base and J by 10 bases; unmatched bases: 18. CDR3 amino acids: CASSQGSWGTGALGAFF. CDR3 DNA sequence: TGCGCCAGCAGCCAAGGGAGCTGGGGAACAGGGGCATTGGGAGCTTTCTTT.

Details on this clone: One junction end disagrees with the germline gene, perhaps due to a read error. The chain recombines TRBV7-9 with TRBJ2-5; TRBD2 aligns across 7 bases. The better agreement between TRBJ2-7 and the DNA end casts doubt on the J call. Germline V lookup: CDR1 SEHNR, CDR2 FQNEAQ (reference sequence). This CDR3 region has 13 residues. The CDR3: CANSLLAPNEQYF. DNA for the CDR3: TGTGCCAACAGCTTACTAGCGCCGAACGAGCAGTACTTC.

The rearrangement joins TRBV7-2 to TRBJ2-5; D assignment may be TRBD1 or TRBD2 (5 bases each). Germline values: CDR1 SGHTA, CDR2 FQGNSA. The CDR3 loop spans 17 amino acids. V was pared by 5 bases and J by 3 bases, with 22 bases between. This CDR3 reads CASSPVSIRDHKETQYF. The CDR3 nucleotides are TGTGCCAGCAGCCCCGTCTCCATCCGGGACCACAAAGAGACCCAGTACTTC.

This chain connects TRBV5-4 to TRBJ2-7; 7 bases map to TRBD2. This CDR3 has 12 amino acids. CDR1 and CDR2 from the germline V gene are SGHNT and YYREEE (reference sequence). J lost 5 bases, V lost 4 bases, and 3 bases had no gene match. The CDR3 region has the DNA TGTGCCAGCAGCCTGACTAGCCACGAGCAGTACTTC. This gives the protein CASSLTSHEQYF.

The chain couples TRBV5-3 to TRBJ2-2; D is tentatively TRBD1 or TRBD2 (5 bases each). TRBV5-3 has ORF status, its function being uncertain. Trimming removed 3 bases at V and 4 bases at J, with 10 bases between. This CDR3 is 14 amino acids long. The CDR3 here is CARSSEGTTGELFF. The CDR3 DNA reads TGTGCCAGAAGCTCCGAAGGGACCACCGGGGAGCTGTTTTTT.

This chain links TRBV4-3 with TRBJ2-7; tentatively, D is TRBD2 (6 bases). CDR3 length equals 18 residues. The V end was cut by 1 base, the J end by 1 base, with 20 bases between. Germline V gene data show CDR1 as LGHNA and CDR2 as YSLEER. CDR3 loop: CASSQGLGRDGRSYEQYF. The CDR3 DNA is TGCGCCAGCAGCCAAGGTTTAGGGCGGGACGGACGATCCTACGAGCAGTACTTC.

The J gene is TRBJ2-3, the V gene TRBV7-2, with D perhaps matching TRBD2 (5 bases). This CDR3 is 15 amino acids long. Trimming stripped 4 bases from V and 6 bases from J, with 17 bases between. CDR1 and CDR2 from the germline V gene are SGHTA and FQGNSA. CDR3 bases: TGTGCCAGCAGCTCCGTAGGACTGGGATCGGATACGCAGTATTTT. Protein: CASSSVGLGSDTQYF.

The chain links TRBV11-2 to TRBJ1-2; 10 bases fit TRBD1. Germline trimming cut 5 bases from V and 6 bases from J; bases unmatched to any gene: 9. The CDR3 consists of 15 residues. Germline loops: CDR1 SGHAT, CDR2 FQNNGV. The CDR3 DNA follows: TGTGCCAGCAGCCCGCGGACAGGGGGTGGGCATGGCTACACCTTC. Amino acids: CASSPRTGGGHGYTF.

The rearrangement uses TRBV27 and TRBJ2-4; TRBD1 agrees at 7 bases. Trimming cost V 3 bases and J 5 bases; bases outside gene matches: 4. The CDR3 contains 14 residues. Germline CDR1 MNHEY, CDR2 SMNVEV (reference sequence). The CDR3 loop reads CASSFRQGENIQYF. The CDR3, as DNA: TGTGCCAGCAGTTTCAGACAGGGCGAAAACATTCAGTACTTC.

The chain has TRBV27 and TRBJ2-2; 7 nucleotides match TRBD1. The J segment lost 8 bases and the V segment lost 5 bases, leaving 8 bases of the junction unmatched. Looked up from germline, CDR1 is MNHEY and CDR2 is SMNVEV (reference sequence). CDR3 length equals 14 residues. CDR3 bases: TGTGCCAGCAGTCCAAAGGGGGCGCGAGGGGAGCTGTTTTTT. As protein: CASSPKGARGELFF.

The rearrangement joins TRBV4-3 to TRBJ2-3, with D perhaps TRBD1 (6 bases). V shed 1 base and J shed 0 bases, with 11 bases lying between them. The CDR3 spans 16 residues. CDR1 and CDR2 from the germline V gene are LGHNA and YSLEER. The CDR3 bases are TGCGCCAGCAGCCAAGTTCGACAGGCTAGCACAGATACGCAGTATTTT. Its translation is CASSQVRQASTDTQYF.